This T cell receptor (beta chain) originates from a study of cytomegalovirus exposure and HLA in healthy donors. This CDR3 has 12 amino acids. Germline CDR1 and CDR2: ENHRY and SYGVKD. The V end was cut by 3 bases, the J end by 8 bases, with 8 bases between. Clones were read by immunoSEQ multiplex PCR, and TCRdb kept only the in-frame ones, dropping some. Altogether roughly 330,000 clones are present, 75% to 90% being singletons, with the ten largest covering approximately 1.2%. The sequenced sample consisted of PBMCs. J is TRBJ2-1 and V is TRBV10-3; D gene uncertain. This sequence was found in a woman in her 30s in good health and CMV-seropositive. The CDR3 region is CAISERRDEQFF. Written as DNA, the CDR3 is TGTGCCATCAGTGAACGTCGCGATGAGCAGTTCTTC.